This paragraph covers one T cell receptor beta chain sequence. The method was immunoSEQ multiplex PCR; TCRdb's version includes in-frame clones alone and lacks a portion of them. This repertoire shows around 250,000 clones, around 87% found once; its top ten account for more than 6.5%. This sample is drawn from a study of blood T cell repertoires in COVID-19. Turning to the study itself: The United States, Italy and Spain provided the acute and convalescent COVID-19 samples. The cDNA or gDNA used as material had been derived from T cells, B-cell-depleted T cells, or PBMCs.

This CDR3 is 15 amino acids long. Trimming took 3 bases from V and 1 from J, leaving 12 bases between them. The germline V gene encodes CDR1 PRHDT and CDR2 FYEKMQ (reference sequence). The chain employs TRBV13 and TRBJ1-1, with D maybe TRBD1 (6 bases). The TCR was taken from a woman between 70 and 85 years old with active or convalescent COVID-19. What was sequenced was peripheral blood. In nucleotides, the CDR3 is TGTGCCAGCAGCTTCAGGGGTTTGGGGAACACTGAAGCTTTCTTT. Protein: CASSFRGLGNTEAFF.